These 32 T cell receptor beta chains originate from one sample sequenced in a study of blood T cell repertoires in COVID-19 (dated by TCRdb to 2020 to 2022). The library was built by means of the immunoSEQ multiplex PCR assay. TCRdb stores this immuneACCESS table with in-frame sequences only. Part of the clones is absent; in the studies checked, under half of the shortfall reflects unresolved V genes, and no reason is known for the rest. The sample profile shows about 430,000 clones; about 88% of them were found once. The ten largest clonotypes hold about 1.5% of the sample. The sample taken for sequencing was PBMCs or T cells enriched from blood (not recorded which). These receptor sequences come from a young woman who had been exposed to COVID-19.

The genes are TRBV6-5 and TRBJ1-5; a possible D gene is TRBD1 (5 bases). Trimming removed 6 bases at V and 6 bases at J, with 15 bases between. There are 14 residues in the CDR3. The V gene's germline CDR1 is MNHEY and CDR2 SVGAGI. Here the CDR3 DNA reads TGTGCCAGCAGAACCGGGGGGGGACGTCAGCCCCAGCATTTT. Amino acid sequence: CASRTGGGRQPQHF.

The V and J genes are TRBV4-1 and TRBJ2-2; possibly TRBD1 for D (5 bases). Germline loops: CDR1 MGHRA, CDR2 YSYEKL. There are 15 residues in the CDR3. With 4 bases removed from V and 1 base from J, the gap between germline ends came to 10 bases. CDR3 protein: CASSPTTENTGELFF. The CDR3 DNA reads as TGCGCCAGCAGCCCGACGACAGAGAACACCGGGGAGCTGTTTTTT.

V is TRBV5-1 and J is TRBJ2-5; 7 bases map to TRBD1. The germline gives CDR1 SGHRS, CDR2 YFSETQ. V was pared by 2 bases and J by 4 bases, with 5 bases of the junction left unmatched. This CDR3 contains 14 residues. The CDR3 region is CASSLTGEGETQYF. For the CDR3, the DNA is TGCGCCAGCAGCTTAACAGGGGAAGGAGAGACCCAGTACTTC.

The chain is built from TRBV28 and TRBJ2-7, with 7 bases fitting TRBD2. The V gene's germline CDR1 is MDHEN and CDR2 SYDVKM. The length of the CDR3 is 13 residues. J gave up 4 bases and V 3 bases, and 3 bases lay outside the gene matches. The CDR3: CASSFRRGYEQYF. The CDR3 bases are TGTGCCAGCAGTTTTCGGCGGGGGTACGAGCAGTACTTC.

This clone was seen only once. This chain uses TRBV28 with TRBJ1-4; TRBD1 is a possible D gene (5 bases). The V gene's germline CDR1 is MDHEN and CDR2 SYDVKM. V was clipped by 3 bases and J by 2 bases, with 10 bases between them. This CDR3 region has 15 residues. CDR3 DNA sequence: TGTGCCAGCAGTTTTTTGGGGGGTACTAATGAAAAACTGTTTTTT. This gives the protein CASSFLGGTNEKLFF.

The CDR3 region is CASSLVQGAQGNTIYF. CDR3 DNA: TGTGCCAGCAGCTTGGTCCAGGGGGCGCAAGGAAACACCATATATTTT. The V and J genes are TRBV7-2 and TRBJ1-3; TRBD1 matches at 8 bases. Germline CDR1 is SGHTA and CDR2 is FQGNSA. V trimming: 3 bases; J trimming: 4 bases; junction bases outside the gene matches: 8. The CDR3 totals 16 residues.

The rearrangement uses TRBV21-1 and TRBJ2-3; the D call of TRBD2 is as the table states it, not checked on the DNA. TRBV21-1 is deemed a pseudogene. The CDR3 length is 23 residues. The CDR3 region is CASSKGDEVGTSGSRGTLDTQYF. Here the CDR3 DNA reads TGTGCCAGCAGCAAAGGGGATGAAGTAGGGACTAGCGGGAGTAGGGGCACACTAGATACGCAGTATTTT.

This clone turned up a few times. The rearrangement links TRBV6-4 to TRBJ1-3; TRBD1 agrees at 10 bases. In germline, CDR1 is MRHNA, CDR2 SNTAGT. V was pared by 3 bases and J by 0 bases, with 8 bases of the junction left unmatched. The CDR3 is 18 amino acids. In nucleotides, the CDR3 is TGTGCCAGCAGTGAGAATCCCGGGACAGGGGTCTCTGGAAACACCATATATTTT. It encodes CASSENPGTGVSGNTIYF.

This chain uses TRBV28 with TRBJ1-4; TRBD1 matches at 9 bases. The germline CDR1 and CDR2 sequences are MDHEN and SYDVKM. The CDR3 contains 13 residues. After removal of 5 bases from V and 12 bases from J, the junction contained 7 bases not matched to a gene. CDR3 nucleotide sequence: TGTGCCAGCAGTAGGGACAGGGCAGGGGAACTGTTTTTT. It yields the protein CASSRDRAGELFF.

The rearrangement uses TRBV7-8 and TRBJ2-7; D possibly corresponds to TRBD1 (5 bases). Germline CDR1 is SGHVS and CDR2 is FQNEAQ. Trimming cost V 1 base and J 2 bases, with 12 bases left between them. This CDR3 is 15 amino acids long. The CDR3 DNA reads TGTGCCAGCAGCTTAGGCGACAGCGTTACCTACGAGCAGTACTTC. As protein: CASSLGDSVTYEQYF.

This sequence joins TRBV5-6 and TRBJ2-1; D possibly corresponds to TRBD1 (5 bases). Looked up from germline, CDR1 is SGHDT and CDR2 is YYEEEE. V was pared by 4 bases and J by 2 bases, with 16 bases between. The CDR3 sequence is 16 residues long. CDR3 sequence reads: CASSPDRQPPYNEQFF. DNA for the CDR3: TGTGCCAGCAGCCCCGACCGACAGCCTCCCTACAATGAGCAGTTCTTC. The whole variable domain, filled in from reference TRBV5-6 and TRBJ2-1, reads DAGVTQSPTHLIKTRGQQVTLRCSPKSGHDTVSWYQQALGQGPQFIFQYYEEEERQRGNFPDRFSGHQFPNYSSELNVNALLLGDSALYLCASSPDRQPPYNEQFFGPGTRLTVL.

The rearrangement joins TRBV7-3 to TRBJ2-1, with 7 bases matching TRBD1. Trimming removed 2 bases from V and 7 bases from J; junction bases left unmatched: 23. Germline CDR1 is SGHTA and CDR2 is FQGTGA. The CDR3 is 20 amino acids. The CDR3 protein is CASSLQPGRDRSQIGNEQFF. The CDR3 DNA reads as TGTGCCAGCAGCTTACAACCCGGACGGGACAGATCTCAAATAGGTAATGAGCAGTTCTTC.

The chain joins TRBV18 to TRBJ2-2; 9 nucleotides line up with TRBD1. Losses at the gene ends were 6 bases for V and 5 bases for J; bases not matched to a gene: 4. CDR1 is KGHSH, CDR2 LQKENI, per germline. The CDR3 has 14 residues. CDR3 region: CASSGTGNTGELFF. Here the CDR3 DNA reads TGTGCCAGCTCCGGGACAGGGAATACCGGGGAGCTGTTTTTT.

This clone came up once. This rearrangement joins TRBV10-2 to TRBJ2-1; D is undetermined. The V gene's germline CDR1 is WSHSY and CDR2 SAAADI. The CDR3 loop spans 16 amino acids. V lost 3 bases and J 3 bases, leaving 15 bases between the germline ends. Written as DNA, the CDR3 is TGCGCCAGCAGTGAACGAGGCCCACGTAACTACAATGAGCAGTTCTTC. Translation gives CASSERGPRNYNEQFF.

The genes are TRBV10-1 and TRBJ2-2; a weak D match, TRBD2 (6 bases). Germline lookup yields CDR1 WNHNN and CDR2 SYGVQD (reference sequence). The ends were cut back, 2 bases at V and 7 bases at J, with 14 bases in the middle. The CDR3 length is 15 residues. In nucleotides, the CDR3 is TGCGCCAGCAGTGAGCTGCGGGGCTACGGCGGGGAGCTGTTTTTT. It specifies CASSELRGYGGELFF.

This clone was recorded once. The genes are TRBV28 and TRBJ2-7; D possibly corresponds to TRBD1 (6 bases). Looked up from germline, CDR1 is MDHEN and CDR2 is SYDVKM. Trimming pared 7 bases from V and 0 bases from J, leaving 13 bases between. The CDR3 has 14 amino acids. The DNA of the CDR3 is TGTGCCAGCACCCAGGGACACTCCTCCTACGAGCAGTACTTC. The encoded protein is CASTQGHSSYEQYF.

The chain uses TRBV5-6 and TRBJ2-7; TRBD1 is a possible D gene (6 bases). Germline V lookup: CDR1 SGHDT, CDR2 YYEEEE. The V end lost 1 base, the J end lost 0 bases, and 14 bases lay between the germline ends. The CDR3 loop spans 16 amino acids. CDR3 protein: CASSLIGQGSSYEQYF. DNA for the CDR3: TGTGCCAGCAGCTTGATAGGCCAGGGGAGCTCCTACGAGCAGTACTTC.

The J gene is TRBJ2-3, the V gene TRBV6-6; 11 positions agree with TRBD2. Germline V lookup: CDR1 MNHNY, CDR2 SVGAGI (reference sequence). V lost 8 bases, J lost 3 bases, and 10 bases stayed unmatched. The CDR3 contains 16 residues. CDR3 in amino acids: CASRGASGRTTDTQYF. In nucleotides, the CDR3 is TGTGCCAGCCGGGGTGCTAGCGGGAGGACAACAGATACGCAGTATTTT.

The CDR3 DNA sequence: TGTGCCAGCAGCTTAGCCGACGATCCAGGGGACGATTCACCCCTCCACTTT. Translated, it gives CASSLADDPGDDSPLHF. The V call is TRBV7-6, the J call TRBJ1-6; a weak D match, TRBD1 (6 bases). The germline V gene has CDR1 SGHVS and CDR2 FNYEAQ. This CDR3 contains 17 residues. Deletions cut 0 bases from V and 8 bases from J, with 17 bases between.

The CDR3 loop reads CASSVQEDTGELFF. CDR3 coding DNA: TGTGCCAGCAGTGTTCAGGAGGATACCGGGGAGCTGTTTTTT. This sequence joins TRBV2 and TRBJ2-2; D might be TRBD2 (5 bases). Trimming left V 4 bases short and J 5 bases short, with 11 bases between. The germline V gene encodes CDR1 SNHLY and CDR2 FYNNEI. The CDR3 totals 14 residues.

The chain joins TRBV19 to TRBJ1-5; 7 bases align to TRBD1. CDR3 length: 15 residues. J was trimmed by 7 bases and V by 5 bases; bases with no gene match: 11. The germline gives CDR1 LNHDA, CDR2 SQIVND (reference sequence). CDR3 DNA sequence: TGTGCCAGTAGTGTAACAGGGGTGCTCGGACAGCCCCAGCATTTT. This encodes CASSVTGVLGQPQHF.

The V call is TRBV7-8, the J call TRBJ1-2, with D uncertain. In germline, CDR1 is SGHVS, CDR2 FQNEAQ. Deletions cut 3 bases from V and 2 bases from J, with 7 bases between. This CDR3 spans 13 amino acids. The CDR3 protein is CASSFPQNYGYTF. The CDR3 DNA follows: TGTGCCAGCAGCTTCCCCCAGAACTATGGCTACACCTTC.

The rearrangement links TRBV5-6 to TRBJ2-7; no clear D. V lost 0 bases and J 4 bases, leaving 8 bases between the germline ends. Germline CDR1 SGHDT, CDR2 YYEEEE. This CDR3 is built from 13 residues. CDR3 coding DNA: TGTGCCAGCAGCTTGGGGCTAGAATACGAGCAGTACTTC. This encodes CASSLGLEYEQYF.

The chain joins TRBV3-1 (or the pseudogene TRBV3-2) to TRBJ1-6; D gene unclear. Trimming took 4 bases from V and 4 from J, leaving 5 bases between them. This CDR3 is built from 13 residues. Germline loops: CDR1 LGHDT, CDR2 YNNKEL (reference sequence). The CDR3 DNA is TGTGCCAGCAGCCCAGGATATAATTCACCCCTCCACTTT. It is translated as CASSPGYNSPLHF.

This clone was counted only a few times. The V and J genes are TRBV28 and TRBJ2-7; TRBD1 is a possible D gene (5 bases). V lost 3 bases and J lost 0, with 12 bases in between. In germline, CDR1 is MDHEN, CDR2 SYDVKM. This CDR3 comprises 15 residues. The CDR3 protein is CASSFPYRSSYEQYF. The CDR3 DNA follows: TGTGCCAGCAGTTTCCCATACAGGAGCTCCTACGAGCAGTACTTC.

V and J are TRBV28 and TRBJ1-2; weak D call: TRBD1 (5 bases). Per germline, CDR1 MDHEN and CDR2 SYDVKM. The CDR3 has 15 residues. The ends were cut back, 5 bases at V and 4 bases at J, with 17 bases in the middle. The DNA of the CDR3 is TGTGCCAGCAGTCCCACACTCAGGGTGTCCTATGGCTACACCTTC. This encodes CASSPTLRVSYGYTF.

This sequence joins TRBV6-1 and TRBJ2-7, with D uncertain. Trimming stripped 3 bases from V and 2 bases from J, with 14 bases between. Germline-derived CDR1 and CDR2 are MNHNS and SASEGT. The CDR3 contains 15 residues. CDR3 nucleotide sequence: TGTGCCAGCAGTGATGGTGGCAGATCAACCTACGAGCAGTACTTC. This sequence encodes CASSDGGRSTYEQYF.

This chain connects TRBV19 to TRBJ2-3; 12 bases line up with TRBD2. V lost 5 bases and J lost 5; bases outside the gene matches: 14. Per the germline V gene, CDR1 is LNHDA and CDR2 is SQIVND (reference sequence). This CDR3 spans 18 amino acids. The CDR3 DNA is TGTGCCAGTAGTCCGTACTCTCTAGCGGGAGGGCGGATAGATACGCAGTATTTT. Translating it yields CASSPYSLAGGRIDTQYF.

The sample holds one count of this clone. V is TRBV10-3 and J is TRBJ2-1; no firm D call. The CDR3 has 15 amino acids. Germline CDR1 reads ENHRY; CDR2 reads SYGVKD. V lost 0 bases and J lost 1, with 7 bases in between. In nucleotides, the CDR3 is TGTGCCATCAGTGAGTCTCCCCAATCCTACAATGAGCAGTTCTTC. The encoded protein is CAISESPQSYNEQFF.

CDR3 nucleotide sequence: TGTGCCAGCAGCCGTTTTAACAGTCAAGAGACCCAGTACTTC. It is translated as CASSRFNSQETQYF. The rearrangement uses TRBV3-1 (or the pseudogene TRBV3-2) and TRBJ2-5; D ambiguous. Deletions cut 4 bases from V and 2 bases from J, with 11 bases between. The CDR3 is 14 residues long. CDR1 LGHDT and CDR2 YNNKEL come from the germline V gene (reference sequence).

In this sample, this clone turned up once. V and J are TRBV6-5 and TRBJ1-1; TRBD1 might be the D (5 bases). Trimming pared 4 bases from V and 1 base from J, leaving 10 bases between. CDR1 is MNHEY and CDR2 is SVGAGI in the germline V gene. The CDR3 contains 14 residues. CDR3 DNA sequence: TGTGCCAGCAGTTTCGCGGGGGGGAACACTGAAGCTTTCTTT. Translating it yields CASSFAGGNTEAFF.

The rearrangement links TRBV10-1 to TRBJ2-2; D may be TRBD1 (6 bases). Trimming removed 6 bases from V and 2 bases from J, with 10 bases in between. Germline CDR1 and CDR2: WNHNN and SYGVQD (reference sequence). This CDR3 has 14 amino acids. CDR3 protein: CASRDSLNTGELFF. The CDR3 region has the DNA TGCGCCAGCAGGGACAGTTTAAACACCGGGGAGCTGTTTTTT.